Listed below are T cell receptor beta chains from one sample, sequenced in a study of CD8 T cells in Susac syndrome. TCRdb recomputed calls from the immunoSEQ multiplex PCR reads with MiXCR, one row per CDR3 protein. The sample carries around 220,000 distinct CDR3 sequences, about 94% recorded once. Sequenced input: CD8+ T cells from PBMCs. The receptors derive from a human donor with multiple sclerosis. Each CDR3 is given without its conserved first and last residue. The D gene is left open where the match is weak.

>TRBJ2-3|-|TRBV12-3/TRBV12-4
ASSFGFTDTQY
>TRBJ2-3|TRBD2|TRBV11-1
ASSPTSASTDTQY
>TRBJ2-6|TRBD2|TRBV3-1
ASGSGGRSGANVLT
>TRBJ1-2|-|TRBV30
AWSVQGREPTNYGYT
>TRBJ2-5|TRBD2|TRBV3-1
ASSQDPSGRWDLQETQY
>TRBJ1-5|-|TRBV18
ASSPLATGDGNQPQH
>TRBJ1-4|TRBD1|TRBV19
ASSTPGQADEKLF
>TRBJ2-7|TRBD1|TRBV9
ASSASGTGVEQY
>TRBJ2-1|-|TRBV3-1
ASSQGWGKDEQF
>TRBJ2-7|-|TRBV3-1
ASSQYLAGYEQY
>TRBJ1-5|-|TRBV18
ASSLEPGPSNQPQH
>TRBJ2-1|TRBD1|TRBV25-1
ASNSGTGVNEQF
>TRBJ2-1|-|TRBV5-1
ASSLYAGRSYNEQF
>TRBJ1-1|TRBD1|TRBV11-3
ASSIPSTGGNAEAF
>TRBJ2-2|TRBD2|TRBV30
GGGVTGELF
>TRBJ1-4|-|TRBV5-1
ASSLEGTGEKLF
>TRBJ1-2|TRBD1|TRBV13
ASSPGQGARNYGYT
>TRBJ2-7|-|TRBV13
ASSLEGIEQY
>TRBJ1-1|-|TRBV15
ATSPEGTEAF
>TRBJ1-2|-|TRBV5-1
ASSDWGASYGYT
>TRBJ2-1|-|TRBV27
ASSLGHNEQF
>TRBJ1-2|-|TRBV5-6
ASSLATGLKGYGYT